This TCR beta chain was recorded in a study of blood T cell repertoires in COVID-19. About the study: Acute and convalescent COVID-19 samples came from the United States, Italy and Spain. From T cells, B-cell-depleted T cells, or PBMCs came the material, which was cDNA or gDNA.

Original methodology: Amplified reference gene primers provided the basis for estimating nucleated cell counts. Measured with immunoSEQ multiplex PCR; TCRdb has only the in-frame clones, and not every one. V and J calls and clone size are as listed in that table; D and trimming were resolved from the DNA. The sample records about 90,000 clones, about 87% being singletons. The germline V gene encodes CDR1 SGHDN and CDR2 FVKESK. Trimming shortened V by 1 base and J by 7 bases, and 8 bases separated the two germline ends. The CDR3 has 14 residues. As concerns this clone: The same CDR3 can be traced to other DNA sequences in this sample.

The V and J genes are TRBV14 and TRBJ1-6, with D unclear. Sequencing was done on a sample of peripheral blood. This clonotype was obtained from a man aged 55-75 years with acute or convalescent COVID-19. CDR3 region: CASSQGRENSPLHF. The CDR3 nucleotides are TGTGCCAGCAGCCAAGGACGGGAAAATTCACCCCTCCACTTT.